The next 5 T cell receptor beta chains were all read from a single sample in a study of CD8 T cells in ankylosing spondylitis. Study-wide results and limits: A TCR beta motif of several highly homologous variants seemed to mark ankylosing spondylitis blood.

TCRdb called the 5' RACE reads again in MiXCR, with one record for every CDR3 protein. Among some 800,000 distinct CDR3 sequences listed, roughly 12% were seen once. Their recognized antigens are unknown. Material: blood, either unsorted or a sorted T cell fraction (not recorded which). The receptor set was obtained from a male donor with ankylosing spondylitis.

The rearrangement uses TRBV19 and TRBJ2-1, with D unclear. V lost 1 base to trimming and J lost 11 bases, with 9 bases between them. The germline V gene encodes CDR1 LNHDA and CDR2 SQIVND (reference sequence). The CDR3 runs to 12 residues. The CDR3 DNA is TGTGCCAGTAGTATAGGGACGCCGAAGCAGTTCTTC. It yields the protein CASSIGTPKQFF. The entire variable domain, with the rest obtained from reference TRBV19 and TRBJ2-1, is as follows: DGGITQSPKYLFRKEGQNVTLSCEQNLNHDAMYWYRQDPGQGLRLIYYSQIVNDFQKGDIAEGYSVSREKKESFPLTVTSAQKNPTAFYLCASSIGTPKQFFGPGTRLTVL.

Of note for this clonotype: One end of the junction fails to match germline, which may point to a read error. The chain couples TRBV7-2 to TRBJ2-1, with 8 bases that match TRBD2. The germline V gene encodes CDR1 SGHTA and CDR2 FQGNSA. The CDR3 contains 11 residues. CDR3 protein: CASSLELAAVF. In nucleotides, the CDR3 is TGTGCCAGCAGCTTAGAACTAGCGGCGGTCTTC.

The chain uses TRBV4-1 and TRBJ2-1, with 9 nucleotides matching TRBD1. This CDR3 spans 15 amino acids. CDR1 and CDR2 (germline): MGHRA, YSYEKL. V shed 1 base, J shed 4 bases, and the junction held 2 bases outside the gene matches. CDR3 DNA: TGCGCCAGCAGCCAAGGGGACAGGGATTACAATGAGCAGTTCTTC. This codes for CASSQGDRDYNEQFF.

This chain joins TRBV4-2 and TRBJ2-7; TRBD2 agrees at 9 bases. CDR1 is LGHNA and CDR2 is YNFKEQ in the germline V gene. This CDR3 contains 13 residues. J gave up 6 bases and V 2 bases, and 2 bases lay outside the gene matches. The CDR3 protein is CASSQIAGVEQYF. CDR3 nucleotide sequence: TGTGCCAGCAGCCAAATAGCGGGAGTCGAGCAGTACTTC.

The J gene is TRBJ2-1, the V gene TRBV10-3; tentative D call: TRBD1 (5 bases). The V gene's germline CDR1 is ENHRY and CDR2 SYGVKD. The CDR3 totals 14 residues. Trimming removed 0 bases from V and 7 bases from J, with 10 bases in between. CDR3 nucleotides: TGTGCCATCAGTGAGTCTTCCAGGGTGAATGAGCAGTTCTTC. This codes for CAISESSRVNEQFF.